This TCR beta chain was sequenced in a study of T cells in Graves' hyperthyroidism and ophthalmopathy. Amplified TCR beta CDR3 regions came from RNA transcripts. First-round RT-PCR of the TCR CDR3 relied on the HTBI primer set. TCRdb reprocessed the multiplex PCR reads with MiXCR, giving one entry per CDR3 protein. The sample yields some 600,000 distinct CDR3 sequences, roughly 13% seen once. CDR1 GTSNPN and CDR2 SVGIG come from the germline V gene (reference sequence). V was trimmed by 5 bases and J by 10 bases, leaving 11 bases between them. The CDR3 consists of 10 residues. Findings and limits, study-wide: The blood repertoire included most of the expanded thyroid clonotypes above 0.001. Ophthalmopathy was model-predicted a median 6.5 months pre-onset.

This clonotype has at least ten counts. The antigen remains undetermined. The chain uses TRBV30 and TRBJ1-1; D gene ambiguous. The sample taken for sequencing was blood. The origin of this receptor is a woman in her 30s with Graves' hyperthyroidism that later progressed to Graves' ophthalmopathy. This chain's CDR3 is CAWSLGIAFF. Here the CDR3 DNA reads TGTGCCTGGTCCTTGGGCATAGCTTTCTTT.